This T cell receptor beta chain was obtained from a study of CD8 T cells in ankylosing spondylitis. It was by quantitative 5'-RACE with molecular barcodes that TCR beta libraries were made. TCRdb independently ran MiXCR on the 5' RACE reads; one entry per CDR3 protein. The table shows about 350,000 distinct CDR3 sequences, with 20% occurring only once. Germline loops: CDR1 SGHTA, CDR2 FQGNSA. This CDR3 comprises 17 residues. The J segment lost 5 bases and the V segment lost 6 bases, leaving 18 bases of the junction unmatched. This TCR came from a male donor with ankylosing spondylitis or in good health (not recorded which). The chain combines TRBV7-2 with TRBJ2-7, with 8 nucleotides matching TRBD2. Sample: blood, either unsorted or a sorted T cell fraction (not recorded which). The CDR3 loop is CASSSPWRGGNVHEQYF. DNA of the CDR3: TGTGCCAGCAGTTCCCCGTGGCGCGGGGGGAATGTTCACGAGCAGTACTTC.